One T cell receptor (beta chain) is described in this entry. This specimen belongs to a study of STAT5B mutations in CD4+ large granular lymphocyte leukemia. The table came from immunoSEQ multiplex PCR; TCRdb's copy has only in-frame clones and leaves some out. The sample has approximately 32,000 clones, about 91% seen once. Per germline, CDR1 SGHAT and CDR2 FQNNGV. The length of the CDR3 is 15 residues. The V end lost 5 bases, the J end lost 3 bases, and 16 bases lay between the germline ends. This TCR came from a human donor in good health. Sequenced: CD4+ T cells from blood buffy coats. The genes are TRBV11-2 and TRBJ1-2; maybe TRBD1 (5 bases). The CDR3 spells CASSPAAGGYYGYTF. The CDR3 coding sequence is TGTGCCAGCAGCCCCGCGGCCGGGGGTTACTATGGCTACACCTTC.